The 11 T cell receptor beta chains below were found in one sample sequenced in a study of neurological immune-mediated disorders (dated by TCRdb to between 2019 and 2020). The method was 5' RACE. Data came from an Illumina HiSeq 2500. TCRdb passed the public sequencing reads through fastp at Q25 and MiXCR, retaining productive beta sequences. Entries are consolidated by CDR3 protein sequence, retaining the most common genes and DNA. The sample table records over 90,000 distinct CDR3 sequences; 10% to 11% of these occur just once. The leading ten clones occupy approximately 3.3% of the sample. Sample time point, as interpreted from the label and publication: longitudinal time-point 3. Material: PBMCs. Every receptor here comes from a female donor with HTLV-1-associated myelopathy (HAM/TSP).

Ten or more counts support this clonotype. The V gene is TRBV5-1, the J gene TRBJ2-1; 9 bases match TRBD1. CDR1 and CDR2 from the germline V gene are SGHRS and YFSETQ. V shed 3 bases and J 10 bases; nucleotides not matched to a gene: 11. This CDR3 spans 15 amino acids. The CDR3 nucleotides are TGCGCCAGCAGCTACGGGACAGGGTTTGGGCAGGAGCAGTTCTTC. Protein: CASSYGTGFGQEQFF.

This clonotype was recorded at least ten times. The chain has TRBV7-9 and TRBJ2-1; D is perhaps TRBD1 or TRBD2 (5 bases each). Germline V gives CDR1 SEHNR, CDR2 FQNEAQ (reference sequence). Deletions cut 5 bases from V and 9 bases from J, with 11 bases between. CDR3 length: 12 residues. CDR3 sequence (DNA): TGTGCCAGCAGCCCAGGGAGTTCTGAGCAGTTCTTC. This translates into CASSPGSSEQFF. The variable domain in full, completed from reference TRBV7-9 and TRBJ2-1, reads DTGVSQNPRHKITKRGQNVTFRCDPISEHNRLYWYRQTLGQGPEFLTYFQNEAQLEKSRLLSDRFSAERPKGSFSTLEIQRTEQGDSAMYLCASSPGSSEQFFGPGTRLTVL.

This clonotype is deemed medium-sized (0.01 to 0.1%). One end of the junction is discordant with germline, which a read error may explain. J is TRBJ2-3 and V is TRBV5-1, with D hard to call. CDR1 and CDR2 from the germline V gene are SGHRS and YFSETQ. The CDR3 contains 11 residues. For the CDR3, the DNA is TGTGCCAGCAGCTTAGCAGATACGCAGTATTTT. Its protein is CASSLADTQYF.

This clonotype has only a few counts. The germline gene is not matched at one end of the junction; a read error may be the cause. The rearrangement uses TRBV5-6 and TRBJ2-2; D is perhaps TRBD2 (5 bases). There are 13 residues in the CDR3. CDR1 SGHDT and CDR2 YYEEEE come from the germline V gene. The DNA of the CDR3 is TGCGCCAGCAGCCTTACCGGGGCCGGGGAGCTGTTTTTT. This encodes CASSLTGAGELFF.

This clonotype came up many times. This sequence joins TRBV24-1 and TRBJ2-1; D unresolved. V was clipped by 4 bases and J by 7 bases, with 13 bases between them. CDR1 and CDR2 from the germline V gene are KGHDR and SFDVKD. This CDR3 comprises 14 residues. CDR3 in amino acids: CATSDPTLPNEQFF. Written as DNA, the CDR3 is TGTGCCACCAGTGACCCGACCCTACCGAATGAGCAGTTCTTC.

This clonotype came up a few times. This clone may be a read error of a much larger clone one base away. V and J are TRBV27 and TRBJ1-6, with 8 positions matching TRBD1. The CDR3 runs to 15 residues. CDR1 and CDR2 (germline): MNHEY, SMNVEV (reference sequence). CDR3 amino acids: CASSLRQGAGSPLNF. The DNA of the CDR3 is TGTGCCAGCAGTTTACGGCAGGGGGCAGGTTCACCCCTCAACTTT.

The table lists this clonotype with many counts. This chain uses TRBV5-1 with TRBJ2-2, with a tentative D call TRBD1 (5 bases). Germline loops: CDR1 SGHRS, CDR2 YFSETQ. V was cut by 4 bases and J by 6 bases, with 13 bases left in between. The CDR3 spans 14 residues. CDR3 DNA sequence: TGCGCCAGCAGCCCGGCCAGGGCCCCCGGGGAGCTGTTTTTT. It yields the protein CASSPARAPGELFF.

This clonotype was counted a few times. This chain links TRBV5-1 with TRBJ2-1; no definite D call. Germline CDR1 is SGHRS and CDR2 is YFSETQ. There are 15 residues in the CDR3. V was cut by 2 bases and J by 0 bases, with 9 bases left in between. The CDR3 loop reads CASSFGRTSYNEQFF. The CDR3 region has the DNA TGCGCCAGCAGCTTTGGCAGGACCTCCTACAATGAGCAGTTCTTC.

This clonotype was counted ten times or more. Relative to the germline gene, one junction end is altered; a read error may explain this. This chain connects TRBV7-9 to TRBJ2-2, with a weak D call TRBD2 (6 bases). The CDR3 is 14 residues long. Per germline, CDR1 SEHNR and CDR2 FQNEAQ (reference sequence). The CDR3 bases are TGTGCCAGCCGCTTAGCGGAACCCACCGGGGAGCTGTTTTTT. Translation gives CASRLAEPTGELFF.

This clonotype was counted ten times or more. The rearrangement uses TRBV28 and TRBJ2-4; D is undetermined. This CDR3 has 12 amino acids. V lost 2 bases to trimming and J lost 6 bases, with 5 bases between them. CDR1 and CDR2 from the germline V gene are MDHEN and SYDVKM. CDR3 region: CASSLDGNIQYF. Here the CDR3 DNA reads TGTGCCAGCAGTTTAGATGGAAACATTCAGTACTTC. The full variable domain, completed using reference TRBV28 and TRBJ2-4, is DVKVTQSSRYLVKRTGEKVFLECVQDMDHENMFWYRQDPGLGLRLIYFSYDVKMKEKGDIPEGYSVSREKKERFSLILESASTNQTSMYLCASSLDGNIQYFGAGTRLSVL.

The chain uses TRBV5-1 and TRBJ2-3; D not certain. Germline V CDR1 and CDR2: SGHRS, YFSETQ. Deletions cut 0 bases from V and 2 bases from J, with 7 bases between. The CDR3 sequence is 14 residues long. The CDR3 loop reads CASSLELNTDTQYF. DNA of the CDR3: TGCGCCAGCAGCTTGGAACTAAACACAGATACGCAGTATTTT. Using reference TRBV5-1 and TRBJ2-3 for the parts outside the CDR3, the full variable domain is KAGVTQTPRYLIKTRGQQVTLSCSPISGHRSVSWYQQTPGQGLQFLFEYFSETQRNKGNFPGRFSGRQFSNSRSEMNVSTLELGDSALYLCASSLELNTDTQYFGPGTRLTVL.